Below are 6 T cell receptor beta chains sequenced from a single sample in a study of T cell changes during pregnancy in multiple sclerosis. TCRdb's table, derived via immunoSEQ multiplex PCR, lists solely in-frame clones and lacks some. In the table there are some 77,000 clones, about 93% of which are singletons. Sample: peripheral blood, taken after pregnancy. The receptor set was obtained from a female donor in good health, enrolled as a control in a pregnancy study.

The chain combines TRBV11-2 with TRBJ2-1, with 7 bases matching TRBD2. Germline V gene lookup returns CDR1 SGHAT and CDR2 FQNNGV. The CDR3 extends over 12 amino acids. With 5 bases clipped from V and 10 bases from J, the junction kept 5 bases outside the gene matches. The CDR3 spells CASSLGRGEQFF. For the CDR3, the DNA is TGTGCCAGCAGCCTTGGGCGGGGGGAGCAGTTCTTC.

The chain couples TRBV9 to TRBJ1-6; 7 positions match TRBD1. The CDR3 consists of 15 residues. With 1 base clipped from V and 8 bases from J, the junction kept 6 bases outside the gene matches. The germline V gene encodes CDR1 SGDLS and CDR2 YYNGEE. In DNA, the CDR3 is TGTGCCAGCAGCGTAAGGGGGCAGTCAGATTCACCCCTCCACTTT. Amino acids: CASSVRGQSDSPLHF.

The CDR3 region is CATANDQTGGNEQYF. The DNA for the CDR3 is TGTGCCACGGCCAACGATCAGACAGGGGGAAACGAGCAGTACTTC. V and J are TRBV27 and TRBJ2-7; TRBD1 matches 9 bases. Germline V CDR1 and CDR2: MNHEY, SMNVEV (reference sequence). V trimming: 10 bases; J trimming: 5 bases; junction bases outside the gene matches: 15. The CDR3 is made up of 15 amino acids.

V usage is TRBV5-4 and J usage is TRBJ2-3, with 7 bases identical to TRBD2. The CDR3 extends over 14 amino acids. J was trimmed by 4 bases and V by 2 bases; bases with no gene match: 4. Germline V gene data show CDR1 as SGHNT and CDR2 as YYREEE (reference sequence). The CDR3 sequence: CASSFKLAPDTQYF. CDR3 in DNA: TGTGCCAGCAGCTTTAAACTAGCGCCAGATACGCAGTATTTT.

The V gene is TRBV18, the J gene TRBJ1-1; TRBD1 aligns across 7 bases. V lost 3 bases and J lost 6; bases outside the gene matches: 7. The CDR3 extends over 14 amino acids. The V gene's germline CDR1 is KGHSH and CDR2 LQKENI. DNA for the CDR3: TGTGCCAGCTCACCTGACAGGGTAAACGCTGAAGCTTTCTTT. Translating gives CASSPDRVNAEAFF.

This chain uses TRBV19 with TRBJ2-3; D uncertain. Trimming left V 5 bases short and J 6 bases short, with 12 bases between. Germline V gives CDR1 LNHDA, CDR2 SQIVND (reference sequence). The CDR3 totals 13 residues. The CDR3 protein is CASSSGAGDTQYF. CDR3 nucleotide sequence: TGTGCCAGTAGTTCGGGTGCTGGCGATACGCAGTATTTT.